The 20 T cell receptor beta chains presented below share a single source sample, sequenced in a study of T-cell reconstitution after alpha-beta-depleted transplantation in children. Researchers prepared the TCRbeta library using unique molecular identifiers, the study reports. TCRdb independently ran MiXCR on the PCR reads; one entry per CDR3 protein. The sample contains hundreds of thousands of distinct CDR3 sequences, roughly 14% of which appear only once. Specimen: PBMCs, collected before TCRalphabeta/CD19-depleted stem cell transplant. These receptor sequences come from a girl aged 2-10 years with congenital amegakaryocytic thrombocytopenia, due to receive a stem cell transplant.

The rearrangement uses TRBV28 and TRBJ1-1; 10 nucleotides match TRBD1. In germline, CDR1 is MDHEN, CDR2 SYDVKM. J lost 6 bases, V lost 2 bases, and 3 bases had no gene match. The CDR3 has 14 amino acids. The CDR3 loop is CASSLRQGASEAFF. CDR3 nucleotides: TGTGCCAGCAGTTTAAGACAGGGGGCCTCTGAAGCTTTCTTT.

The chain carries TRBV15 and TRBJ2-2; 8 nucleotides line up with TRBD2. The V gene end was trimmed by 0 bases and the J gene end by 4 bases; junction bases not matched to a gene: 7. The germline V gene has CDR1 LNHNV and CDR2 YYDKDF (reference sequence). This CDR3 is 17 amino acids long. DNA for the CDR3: TGTGCCACCAGCAGAGATGGGAGCGGGAGAGTCACCGGGGAGCTGTTTTTT. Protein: CATSRDGSGRVTGELFF.

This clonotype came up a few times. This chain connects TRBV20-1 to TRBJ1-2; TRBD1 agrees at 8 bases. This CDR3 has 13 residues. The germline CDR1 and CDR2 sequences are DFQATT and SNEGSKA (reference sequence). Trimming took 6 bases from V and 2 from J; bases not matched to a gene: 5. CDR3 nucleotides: TGCAGTGCCAACCGACAGGGGAACTATGGCTACACCTTC. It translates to CSANRQGNYGYTF.

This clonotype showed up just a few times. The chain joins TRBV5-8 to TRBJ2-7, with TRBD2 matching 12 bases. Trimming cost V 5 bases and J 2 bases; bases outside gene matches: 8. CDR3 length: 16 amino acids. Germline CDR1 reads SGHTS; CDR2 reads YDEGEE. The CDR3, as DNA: TGTGCCAGCAGACTCGGGACTAGCGGGTACACCTACGAGCAGTACTTC. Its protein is CASRLGTSGYTYEQYF. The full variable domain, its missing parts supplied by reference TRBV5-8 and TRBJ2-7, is EAGVTQSPTHLIKTRGQQATLRCSPISGHTSVYWYQQALGLGLQFLLWYDEGEERNRGNFPPRFSGRQFPNYSSELNVNALELEDSALYLCASRLGTSGYTYEQYFGPGTRLTVT.

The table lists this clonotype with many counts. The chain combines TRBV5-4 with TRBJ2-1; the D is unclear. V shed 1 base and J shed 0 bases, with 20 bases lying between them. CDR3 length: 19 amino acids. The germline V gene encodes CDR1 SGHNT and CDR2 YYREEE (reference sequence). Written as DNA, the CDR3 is TGTGCCAGCAGCTTGCTCCCTGGCCCCTCACGGAGCTCCTACAATGAGCAGTTCTTC. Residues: CASSLLPGPSRSSYNEQFF.

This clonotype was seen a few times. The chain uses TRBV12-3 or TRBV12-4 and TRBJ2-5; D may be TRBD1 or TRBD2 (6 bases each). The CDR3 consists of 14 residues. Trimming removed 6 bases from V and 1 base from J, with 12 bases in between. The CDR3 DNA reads TGTGCCAGCAGAAGGCGGGACACCCAAGAGACCCAGTACTTC. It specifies CASRRRDTQETQYF.

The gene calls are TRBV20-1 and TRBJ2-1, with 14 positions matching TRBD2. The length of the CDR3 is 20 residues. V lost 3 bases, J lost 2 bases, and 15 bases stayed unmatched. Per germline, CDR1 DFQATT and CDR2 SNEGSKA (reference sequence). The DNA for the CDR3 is TGCAGTGCTAGGGGGACTAGCGGGAGAATTGAAGGACAGGCCTACAATGAGCAGTTCTTC. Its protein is CSARGTSGRIEGQAYNEQFF.

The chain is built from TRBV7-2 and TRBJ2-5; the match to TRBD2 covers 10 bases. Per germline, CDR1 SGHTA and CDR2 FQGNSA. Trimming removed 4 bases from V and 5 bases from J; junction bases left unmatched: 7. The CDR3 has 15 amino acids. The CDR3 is CASSSSGRGGETQYF. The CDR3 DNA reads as TGTGCCAGCAGCTCCAGCGGGAGGGGGGGGGAGACCCAGTACTTC.

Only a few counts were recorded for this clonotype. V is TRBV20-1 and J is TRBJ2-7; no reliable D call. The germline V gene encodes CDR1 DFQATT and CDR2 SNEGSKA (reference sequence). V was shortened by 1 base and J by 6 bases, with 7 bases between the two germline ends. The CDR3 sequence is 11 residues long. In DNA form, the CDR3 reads TGCAGTGCTAGAGGGCCGGGCGAGCAGTACTTC. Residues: CSARGPGEQYF.

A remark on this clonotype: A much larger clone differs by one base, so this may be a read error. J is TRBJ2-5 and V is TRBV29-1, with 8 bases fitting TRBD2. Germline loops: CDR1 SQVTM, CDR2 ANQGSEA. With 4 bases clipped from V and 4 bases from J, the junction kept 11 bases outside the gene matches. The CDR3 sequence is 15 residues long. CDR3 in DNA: TGCAGCGTTGTCGTGGGACTAGAGGGAGCAGAGACCCAGTACTTC. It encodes CSVVVGLEGAETQYF.

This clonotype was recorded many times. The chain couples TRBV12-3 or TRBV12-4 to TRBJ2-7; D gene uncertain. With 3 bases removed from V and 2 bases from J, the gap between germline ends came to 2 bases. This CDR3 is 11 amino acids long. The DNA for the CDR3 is TGTGCCAGCAGTTTCCCCTACGAGCAGTACTTC. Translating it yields CASSFPYEQYF.

This CDR3 is CASSFGDYSYTQYF. DNA of the CDR3: TGTGCCAGCAGTTTTGGGGACTACTCCTATACGCAGTATTTT. The chain has TRBV28 and TRBJ2-3, with 7 bases lining up with TRBD2. Trimming removed 3 bases from V and 7 bases from J; junction bases left unmatched: 7. CDR1 is MDHEN and CDR2 is SYDVKM in the germline V gene. The CDR3 is 14 residues long.

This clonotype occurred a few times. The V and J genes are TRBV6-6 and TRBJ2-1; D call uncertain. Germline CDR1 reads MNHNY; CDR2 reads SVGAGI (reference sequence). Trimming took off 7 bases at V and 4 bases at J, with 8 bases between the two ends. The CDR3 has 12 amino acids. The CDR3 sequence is CASTERYNEQFF. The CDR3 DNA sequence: TGTGCCAGCACTGAGAGGTACAATGAGCAGTTCTTC.

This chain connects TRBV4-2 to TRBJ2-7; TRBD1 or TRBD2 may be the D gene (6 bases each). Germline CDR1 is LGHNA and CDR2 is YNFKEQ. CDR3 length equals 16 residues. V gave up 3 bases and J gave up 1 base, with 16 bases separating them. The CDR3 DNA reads TGTGCCAGCAGCCACCAAGAGGGGGGTTCGTCCTACGAGCAGTACTTC. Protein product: CASSHQEGGSSYEQYF.

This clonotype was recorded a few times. The CDR3 here is CSARDQRERSGNEQFF. As DNA, the CDR3 is TGCAGTGCTAGAGATCAAAGGGAGCGGTCGGGCAATGAGCAGTTCTTC. J is TRBJ2-1 and V is TRBV20-1; a possible D gene is TRBD2 (5 bases). Germline V lookup: CDR1 DFQATT, CDR2 SNEGSKA (reference sequence). The CDR3 has 16 residues. V was cut by 0 bases and J by 6 bases, with 18 bases left in between.

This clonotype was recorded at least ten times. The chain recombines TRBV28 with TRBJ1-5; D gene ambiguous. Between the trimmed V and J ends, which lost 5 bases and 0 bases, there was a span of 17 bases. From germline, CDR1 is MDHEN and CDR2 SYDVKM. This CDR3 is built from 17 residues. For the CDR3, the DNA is TGTGCCAGCAGTCTGGAACTATCCCTGTATAGCAATCAGCCCCAGCATTTT. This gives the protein CASSLELSLYSNQPQHF.

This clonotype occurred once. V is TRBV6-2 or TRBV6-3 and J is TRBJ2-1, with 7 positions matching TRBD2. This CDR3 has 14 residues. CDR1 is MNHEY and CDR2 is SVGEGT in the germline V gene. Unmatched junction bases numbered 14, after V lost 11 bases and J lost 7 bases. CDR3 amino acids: CAGYTGTNENEQFF. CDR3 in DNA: TGTGCCGGTTACACCGGGACTAATGAGAATGAGCAGTTCTTC.

In nucleotides, the CDR3 is TGTGCCAGCAGCTTTACGGCGGGAGGGAGGAATGAGCAGTTCTTC. Translation gives CASSFTAGGRNEQFF. The J gene is TRBJ2-1, the V gene TRBV7-6; 9 nucleotides align to TRBD2. J gave up 7 bases and V 3 bases, and 7 bases lay outside the gene matches. Germline CDR1 SGHVS, CDR2 FNYEAQ. The CDR3 totals 15 residues.

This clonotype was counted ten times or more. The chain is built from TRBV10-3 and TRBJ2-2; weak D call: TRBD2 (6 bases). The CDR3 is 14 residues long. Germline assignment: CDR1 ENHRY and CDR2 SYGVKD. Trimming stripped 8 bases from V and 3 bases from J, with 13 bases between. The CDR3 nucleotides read TGTGCCATCGGCGGAGGGCCCGACACCGGGGAGCTGTTTTTT. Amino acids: CAIGGGPDTGELFF.

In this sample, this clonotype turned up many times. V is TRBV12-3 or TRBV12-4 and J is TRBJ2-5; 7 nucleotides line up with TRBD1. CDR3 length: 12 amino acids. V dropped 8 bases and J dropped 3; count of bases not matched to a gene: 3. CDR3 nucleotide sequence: TGTGCCAGCGCAGGGGGAGAAGAGACCCAGTACTTC. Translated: CASAGGEETQYF.